This is a list of T cell receptor beta chains from one sample in a study of shared clonotypes between healthy human individuals. The repertoire was sequenced with immunoSEQ multiplex PCR; TCRdb's copy has only in-frame clones and lacks some. The sample consists of a few million clones, approximately 95% of them appearing once. Sample: naive CD4+ T cells from PBMCs. These receptors all stem from a man younger than 35 in good health. Some clones in this sample may be carry-over from other donors' samples. The CDR3 runs from the conserved cysteine through the conserved F or W. The D gene is left open where the match is weak.

CDR3 length | D gene | J gene | V gene | CDR3 protein
17 | NA | TRBJ2-2 | TRBV7-6 | CASSRNEVFANTGELFF
14 | TRBD1 | TRBJ2-5 | TRBV5-1 | CASSLTGGWETQYF
17 | TRBD1 | TRBJ2-7 | TRBV27 | CASSKRPGTGTAYEQYF
16 | TRBD2 | TRBJ2-5 | TRBV5-1 | CASSRLAGGFPETQYF
15 | NA | TRBJ2-3 | TRBV4-1 | CASSQLGARTDTQYF
13 | TRBD1 | TRBJ1-4 | TRBV5-1 | CASREGTDEKLFF
15 | TRBD1 | TRBJ1-2 | TRBV30 | CALRGWTGGFYGYTF
17 | NA | TRBJ2-7 | TRBV19 | CASSISPRTVSSYEQYF
15 | NA | TRBJ2-1 | TRBV9 | CASSVAGDGYNEQFF
16 | TRBD2 | TRBJ2-5 | TRBV5-1 | CASSQDGLAGGETQYF
16 | TRBD2 | TRBJ2-7 | TRBV7-2 | CASSPWTSGSSYEQYF
15 | NA | TRBJ1-5 | TRBV5-8 | CASSLAGYSNQPQHF
13 | NA | TRBJ2-2 | TRBV29-1 | CSVVGLYTGELFF
16 | NA | TRBJ2-1 | TRBV4-1 | CASSRNVAEKNNEQFF
17 | TRBD2 | TRBJ2-6 | TRBV19 | CASSALAGVGGANVLTF
14 | NA | TRBJ1-5 | TRBV27 | CASRPWAGNQPQHF
15 | TRBD2 | TRBJ2-7 | TRBV7-2 | CASSTRTSATYEQYF
14 | TRBD1 | TRBJ2-1 | TRBV25-1 | CASSEATGGNEQFF
15 | TRBD1 | TRBJ2-7 | TRBV9 | CASSAGTGVSYEQYF
12 | NA | TRBJ2-7 | TRBV5-1 | CASSPDRYEQYF
14 | NA | TRBJ1-5 | TRBV10-3 | CAIKQGIGNQPQHF
15 | TRBD2 | TRBJ2-7 | TRBV9 | CASSVGLAGFYEQYF
15 | NA | TRBJ1-4 | TRBV9 | CASSEGPLRDEKLFF
17 | TRBD2 | TRBJ2-5 | TRBV7-6 | CASSLGLAGGGQETQYF
13 | NA | TRBJ2-3 | TRBV29-1 | CSVGWRNTDTQYF
14 | NA | TRBJ1-5 | TRBV5-1 | CASSLVEAGQPQHF
16 | TRBD2 | TRBJ2-1 | TRBV2 | CASSEMGGRAGNEQFF
14 | NA | TRBJ2-7 | TRBV5-1 | CASRDRPSAYEQYF
14 | NA | TRBJ1-2 | TRBV10-2 | CASSEAQQNYGYTF
15 | TRBD2 | TRBJ2-1 | TRBV11-2 | CASSLEGTSGNEQFF
9 | NA | TRBJ1-1 | TRBV12-5 | CAISSEAFF
15 | NA | TRBJ2-2 | TRBV4-3 | CASSQDRGGTGELFF
14 | NA | TRBJ2-5 | TRBV2 | CATTRERAGETQYF
17 | TRBD2 | TRBJ2-3 | TRBV28 | CASSFGGLAGSTDTQYF
14 | NA | TRBJ2-1 | TRBV18 | CASSPQRGLNEQFF